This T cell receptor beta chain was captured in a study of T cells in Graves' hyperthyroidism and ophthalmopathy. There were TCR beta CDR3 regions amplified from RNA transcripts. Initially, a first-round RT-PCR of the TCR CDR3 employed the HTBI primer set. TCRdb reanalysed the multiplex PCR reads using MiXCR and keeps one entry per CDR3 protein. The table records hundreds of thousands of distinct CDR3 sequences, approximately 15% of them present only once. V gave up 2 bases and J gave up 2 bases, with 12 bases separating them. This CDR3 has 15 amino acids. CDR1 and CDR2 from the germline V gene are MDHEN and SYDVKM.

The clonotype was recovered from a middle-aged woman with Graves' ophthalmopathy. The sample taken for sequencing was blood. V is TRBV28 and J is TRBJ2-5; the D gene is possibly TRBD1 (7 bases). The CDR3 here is CASSLGGTEQETQYF. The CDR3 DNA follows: TGTGCCAGCAGTTTAGGGGGGACAGAACAAGAGACCCAGTACTTC. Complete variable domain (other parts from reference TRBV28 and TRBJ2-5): DVKVTQSSRYLVKRTGEKVFLECVQDMDHENMFWYRQDPGLGLRLIYFSYDVKMKEKGDIPEGYSVSREKKERFSLILESASTNQTSMYLCASSLGGTEQETQYFGPGTRLLVL.